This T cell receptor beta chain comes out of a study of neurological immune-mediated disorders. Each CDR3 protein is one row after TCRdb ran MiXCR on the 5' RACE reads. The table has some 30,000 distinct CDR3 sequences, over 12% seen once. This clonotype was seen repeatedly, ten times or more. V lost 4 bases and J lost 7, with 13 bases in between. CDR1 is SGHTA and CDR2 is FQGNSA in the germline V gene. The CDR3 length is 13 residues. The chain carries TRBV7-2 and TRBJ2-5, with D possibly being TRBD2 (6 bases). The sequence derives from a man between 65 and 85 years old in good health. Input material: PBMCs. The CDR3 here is CASSSGTFGTQYF. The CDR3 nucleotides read TGTGCCAGCAGCTCCGGGACTTTCGGGACCCAGTACTTC. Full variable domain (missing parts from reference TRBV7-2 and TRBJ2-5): GAGVSQSPSNKVTEKGKDVELRCDPISGHTALYWYRQSLGQGLEFLIYFQGNSAPDKSGLPSDRFSAERTGGSVSTLTIQRTQQEDSAVYLCASSSGTFGTQYFGPGTRLLVL.